The entry below gives a single T cell receptor beta chain sequence along with its context. CDR3 length: 13 amino acids. V dropped 3 bases and J dropped 1 base, with 7 bases sitting between them. Germline V lookup: CDR1 SGDLS, CDR2 YYNGEE. These data originate in a study of OX40 agonist ivuxolimab in advanced cancers. The wider study: Ivuxolimab is an agonistic anti-OX40 (CD134) antibody, and patients were treated with it. Previous treatment with anti-PD-1, anti-PD-L1 or anti-CTLA-4 therapy was allowed; about 40% had received some.

TCRdb's copy holds only in-frame clones and misses some; the assay was immunoSEQ multiplex PCR. The repertoire includes 150,000 to 170,000 clones, 90% to 95% of them detected once, and about 0.33% sits in the top ten. The sequence derives from an adult with an advanced solid tumor such as melanoma, head and neck, liver or kidney cancer. The sample was CD4+ or CD8+ T cells sorted from blood, taken in a trial of the OX40 agonist ivuxolimab. This rearrangement joins TRBV9 to TRBJ1-1, with D perhaps TRBD1 (5 bases). This CDR3 reads CASSAQGNTEAFF. The CDR3 DNA reads TGTGCCAGCAGCGCCCAGGGGAACACTGAAGCTTTCTTT.